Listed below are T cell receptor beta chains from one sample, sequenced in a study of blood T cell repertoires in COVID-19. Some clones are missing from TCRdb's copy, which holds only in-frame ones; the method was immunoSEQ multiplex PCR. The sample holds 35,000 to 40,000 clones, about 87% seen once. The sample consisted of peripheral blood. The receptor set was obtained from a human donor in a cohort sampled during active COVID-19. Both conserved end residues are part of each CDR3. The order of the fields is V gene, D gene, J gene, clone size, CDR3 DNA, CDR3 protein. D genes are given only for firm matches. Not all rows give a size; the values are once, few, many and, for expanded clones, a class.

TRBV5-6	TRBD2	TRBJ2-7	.	TGTGCCAGCAGCTTGGGGGGACTAGGGAGGGACGAGCAGTACTTC	CASSLGGLGRDEQYF
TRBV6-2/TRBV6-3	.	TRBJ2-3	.	TGTGCCAGCAGTTACTCGATTGCGGCAGATACGCAGTATTTT	CASSYSIAADTQYF
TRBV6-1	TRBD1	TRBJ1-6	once	TGTGCCAGCAGTGGGACAGGGGTTTCGGACTATAATTCACCCCTCCACTTT	CASSGTGVSDYNSPLHF
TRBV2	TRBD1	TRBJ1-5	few	TGTGCCAGCAGTTTCCTACAGGGGCAACAGCAGCCCCAGCATTTT	CASSFLQGQQQPQHF
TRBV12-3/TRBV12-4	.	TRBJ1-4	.	TGTGCCAGCAGTTACGAGAATGAAAAACTGTTTTTT	CASSYENEKLFF
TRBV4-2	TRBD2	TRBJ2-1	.	TGTGCCAGCAGCCAAGCAGTTGGGACTAGTCACCCTGAGCAGTTCTTC	CASSQAVGTSHPEQFF
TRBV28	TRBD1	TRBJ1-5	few	TGTGCCAGCAGTTGGGACAGGGGAGGTCAGCCCCAGCATTTT	CASSWDRGGQPQHF
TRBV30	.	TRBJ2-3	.	TGTGCGGACTTCTTATGTATCGACACAGATACGCAGTATTTT	CADFLCIDTDTQYF
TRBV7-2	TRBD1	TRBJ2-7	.	TGTGCCAGCAGCTTAGAAGGGGGCGTTTACGAGCAGTACTTC	CASSLEGGVYEQYF
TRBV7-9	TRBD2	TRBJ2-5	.	TGTGCCAGCAGCCCAAGGACTAGCGAACTGACCCAGTACTTC	CASSPRTSELTQYF
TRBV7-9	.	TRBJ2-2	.	TGTGCCAGCAGCAGAGGAGAGGCAAAGTACACCGGGGAGCTGTTTTTT	CASSRGEAKYTGELFF
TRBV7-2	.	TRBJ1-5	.	TGTGCCAGCAGCCCACAGGGAACCGGGCAGCCCCAGCATTTT	CASSPQGTGQPQHF
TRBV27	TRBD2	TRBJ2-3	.	TGTGCCAGCAGTTTCTATCCCCCGGGACTAGCGGGACCTGCTGGTGGGGATACGCAGTATTTT	CASSFYPPGLAGPAGGDTQYF
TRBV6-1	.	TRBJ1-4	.	TGTGCCAGCAGTGAAATTGTGGGCCAGGGCTGGGAAAAACTGTTTTTT	CASSEIVGQGWEKLFF
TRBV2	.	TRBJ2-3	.	TGTGCCAGCAGTGAATCCGGCCAGGGGTCCCCAGATACGCAGTATTTT	CASSESGQGSPDTQYF
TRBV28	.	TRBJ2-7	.	TGTGCCAGCAGTCTAGCCTACGAGCAGTACTTC	CASSLAYEQYF
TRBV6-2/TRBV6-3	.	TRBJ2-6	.	TGTGCCAGCAGTTACTCGAGGTCTGGGGCCAACGTCCTGACTTTC	CASSYSRSGANVLTF
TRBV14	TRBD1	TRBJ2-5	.	TGTGCCAGCAGCCACCAGACAGGGTATGGAGAGACCCAGTACTTC	CASSHQTGYGETQYF
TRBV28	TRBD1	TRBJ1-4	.	TGTGCCAGCAGTTGGGGACAGGGGAATGAAAAACTGTTTTTT	CASSWGQGNEKLFF
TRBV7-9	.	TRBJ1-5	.	TGTGCCAGCAGCTTAGGGTCGGCGGAGCCCCAGCATTTT	CASSLGSAEPQHF
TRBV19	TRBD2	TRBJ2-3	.	TGTGCCAGTAGTCATTCCGGGGGGGGGCTCACAGATACGCAGTATTTT	CASSHSGGGLTDTQYF
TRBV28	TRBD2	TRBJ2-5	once	TGTGCCAGCAGTCCCAGACTAGCGGGAGAAGAGACCCAGTACTTC	CASSPRLAGEETQYF
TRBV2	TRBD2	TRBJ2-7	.	TGTGCCAAACTAGGGACTAGCGGGAGCGACTACGAGCAGTACTTC	CAKLGTSGSDYEQYF
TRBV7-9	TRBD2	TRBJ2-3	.	TGTGCCAGCAGCTGGACTAGCGGGGGGAGCACAGATACGCAGTATTTT	CASSWTSGGSTDTQYF
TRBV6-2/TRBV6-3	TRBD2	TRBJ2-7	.	TGTGCCAGCAGTTACACCTCCCGGACTAGCGGGAGGGTGTACGAGCAGTACTTC	CASSYTSRTSGRVYEQYF
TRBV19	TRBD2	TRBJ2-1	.	TGTGCCAGTAGAATGCTAGATTCCGGGGGGGCTATAGACGATGAGCAGTTCTTC	CASRMLDSGGAIDDEQFF
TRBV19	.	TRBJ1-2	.	TGTGCCAGTACAAGGGGCAGGGATGAGGGCTACACCTTC	CASTRGRDEGYTF
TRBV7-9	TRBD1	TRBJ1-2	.	TGTGCCAGCAGCTTAGTCTGGGACAGTTCCTATGGCTACACCTTC	CASSLVWDSSYGYTF
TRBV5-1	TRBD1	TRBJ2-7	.	TGCGCCAGCAGCTTGCAAGCTGGACAGGGCTACGAGCAGTACTTC	CASSLQAGQGYEQYF
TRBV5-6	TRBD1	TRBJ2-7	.	TGTGCCAGCCGGATGAGGGGGCTACGTAGGGACGAGCAGTACTTC	CASRMRGLRRDEQYF
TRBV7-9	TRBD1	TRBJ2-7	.	TGTGCCACCCGGGACAGGGGCAGCCCCGAGCAGTACTTC	CATRDRGSPEQYF
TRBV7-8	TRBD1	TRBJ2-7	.	TGTGCCAGCAGCTTTAGTCTGCAGACAGGGAGTTGGTACTTC	CASSFSLQTGSWYF
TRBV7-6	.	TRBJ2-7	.	TGTGCCAGCAGCTTAGAGGGACTGACCTCCGAGCAGTACTTC	CASSLEGLTSEQYF
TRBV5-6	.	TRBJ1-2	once	TGTGCCAGCAGCTTGTCGGGGGTGGCGCCCCGAAGGATTGTCTATGGCTACACCTTC	CASSLSGVAPRRIVYGYTF
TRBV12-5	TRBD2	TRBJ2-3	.	TGTGTTAGTGGTCTTAGCGGGGTTAGCACAGATACGCAGTATTTT	CVSGLSGVSTDTQYF
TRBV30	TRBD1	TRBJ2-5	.	TGTGCCTGGAGTGATTTAACAGGGGGCTGGCAAGAGACCCAGTACTTC	CAWSDLTGGWQETQYF
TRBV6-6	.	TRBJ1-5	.	TGTGCCAGCAATAGCGGACAAGGGATTGACAATCAGCCCCAGCATTTT	CASNSGQGIDNQPQHF
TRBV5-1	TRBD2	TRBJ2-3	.	TGCGCCAGCAGCCCGAGTAGCGGGGGGGATTTAGATACGCAGTATTTT	CASSPSSGGDLDTQYF
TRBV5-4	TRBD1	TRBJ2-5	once	TGTGCCAGCAGCGCCCGGACAGGACAAGAGACCCAGTACTTC	CASSARTGQETQYF
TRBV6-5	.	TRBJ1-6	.	TGTGCCAGCACCTACTCGGGGGGATTTGATTCACCCCTCCACTTT	CASTYSGGFDSPLHF
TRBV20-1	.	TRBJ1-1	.	TGCAGTGCTAGTTCCACCCAGGGGCGTTTTGGCACTGAAGCTTTCTTT	CSASSTQGRFGTEAFF
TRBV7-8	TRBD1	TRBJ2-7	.	TGTGCCAGCAGCTTAGTCGGACAGGGGTTTCGGGGCTACGAGCAGTACTTC	CASSLVGQGFRGYEQYF
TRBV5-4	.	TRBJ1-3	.	TGTGCCAGCAACGAGGGGGAAGCTGGAAACACCATATATTTT	CASNEGEAGNTIYF
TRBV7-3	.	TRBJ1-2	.	TGTGCCACGGACGGGATTTTCAACTATGGCTACACCTTC	CATDGIFNYGYTF
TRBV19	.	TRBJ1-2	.	TGTGCCAGTAGTATCCGGCCGGCGGCTGGCTACACCTTC	CASSIRPAAGYTF
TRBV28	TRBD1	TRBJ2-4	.	TGTGCCAGCAGGCCCCACCCCGGACAGGGGCCCAAAAACATTCAGTACTTC	CASRPHPGQGPKNIQYF
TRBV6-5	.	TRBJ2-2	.	TGTGCCAGCAGCGCCCCGGGACTGAACACCGGGGAGCTGTTTTTT	CASSAPGLNTGELFF
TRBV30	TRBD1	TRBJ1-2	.	TGTGCCTGGAGCCCAGGGGGCAACGATGGCTACACCTTC	CAWSPGGNDGYTF
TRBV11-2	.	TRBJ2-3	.	TGTGCCAGCAGCCCTCGGGCGGGAACCACAGATACGCAGTATTTT	CASSPRAGTTDTQYF
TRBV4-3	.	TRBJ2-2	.	TGCGCCAGCAGCCAAGAGACAGGCGGCCGCACCGGGGAGCTGTTTTTT	CASSQETGGRTGELFF
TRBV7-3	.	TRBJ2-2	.	TGTGCCAGCAGCTTGCGTCCGACGAACACCGGGGAGCTGTTTTTT	CASSLRPTNTGELFF
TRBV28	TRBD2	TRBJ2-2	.	TGTGCCAGCAGACCGACTAGCGTCACCGGGGAGCTGTTTTTT	CASRPTSVTGELFF
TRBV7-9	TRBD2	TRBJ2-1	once	TGTGCCAGCAGCTTAGTGTCGCTAGCGGGGGGGAATAATGAGCAGTTCTTC	CASSLVSLAGGNNEQFF